These T cell receptor beta chains were read from a single sample in a study of blood T cell repertoires in COVID-19. Repertoires were generated with immunoSEQ multiplex PCR, while TCRdb's copy carries only in-frame clones and drops some. Found here are about 230,000 clones, 80% to 90% of them singletons; the top ten hold about 0.93%. The material sequenced was peripheral blood. The receptors were gathered from a man in his forties or fifties with acute or convalescent COVID-19. Both conserved end residues are part of each CDR3. D genes are given only for firm matches. The size entry is marked missing in some rows and otherwise reads once, few, many or a size class.

V gene,D gene,J gene,clone size,CDR3 DNA,CDR3 protein
TRBV5-4,NA,TRBJ2-5,NA,TGTGCCAGCAGCTCCCCGGTGGGGGGATCGGAGACCCAGTACTTC,CASSSPVGGSETQYF
TRBV3-1/TRBV3-2,NA,TRBJ1-1,NA,TGTGCCAGCAGCCAAAGTTTCGGGGTGGGTGAAGCTTTCTTT,CASSQSFGVGEAFF
TRBV28,NA,TRBJ1-1,NA,TGTGCCAGCACCCCTAGCGGGGGCCTCAAGGGAGCTTTCTTT,CASTPSGGLKGAFF
TRBV27,NA,TRBJ1-5,NA,TGTGCCAGCAGTTTAATCGGTACGACCTCCGGGGGCAATCAGCCCCAGCATTTT,CASSLIGTTSGGNQPQHF
TRBV11-3,NA,TRBJ2-3,NA,TGTGCCAGCAGCCAACAGGGAAAATCCACAGATACGCAGTATTTT,CASSQQGKSTDTQYF
TRBV7-8,NA,TRBJ1-2,NA,TGTGCCAGCAGCTTCGGGATAACCTATGGCTACACCTTC,CASSFGITYGYTF
TRBV5-1,TRBD1,TRBJ1-3,NA,TGCGCCAGCAGCGAGAGACAGGGCTCTGGAAACACCATATATTTT,CASSERQGSGNTIYF
TRBV6-6,NA,TRBJ2-7,NA,TGTGCCACTGGACAGCGCTCCTACGAGCAGTACTTC,CATGQRSYEQYF
TRBV7-9,NA,TRBJ1-6,NA,TGTGCCAGCAGCTTAGAAACATTGCACCTCCACTTT,CASSLETLHLHF
TRBV6-4,NA,TRBJ2-7,NA,TGTGCCAGCAAGTACAATTTCTACGAGCAGTACTTC,CASKYNFYEQYF
TRBV3-1/TRBV3-2,TRBD1,TRBJ1-5,few,TGTGCCAGCAGCCGGACAGGGTTAAATCAGCCCCAGCATTTT,CASSRTGLNQPQHF
TRBV5-4,TRBD1,TRBJ1-1,NA,TGTGCCAGCAGCAGAACAGGGGTGCGCACTGAAGCTTTCTTT,CASSRTGVRTEAFF
TRBV29-1,NA,TRBJ1-2,NA,TGCAGCGTTCTATCTGCATCATCTTATGGCTACACCTTC,CSVLSASSYGYTF
TRBV9,TRBD1,TRBJ1-6,NA,TGTGCCAGCACCGGCGAGGGGGCGCAGGATTCACCCCTCCACTTT,CASTGEGAQDSPLHF
TRBV7-9,TRBD1,TRBJ1-1,NA,TGTGCCAGCAGCTTAAGTGGGACAGGGGGAAAAACTGAAGCTTTCTTT,CASSLSGTGGKTEAFF
TRBV7-2,NA,TRBJ1-1,few,TGTGCCAGCAGCTTAGGCGCAGGGACAAAGGGAGGGGAAGCTTTCTTT,CASSLGAGTKGGEAFF
TRBV6-4,TRBD2,TRBJ2-1,NA,TGTGCCAGCAGCTCAGGGAGCGGGGAATTTGAGCAGTTCTTC,CASSSGSGEFEQFF
TRBV5-4,NA,TRBJ1-3,NA,TGTGCCAGCAGCCCCGGCCTCGGGGGATCTTCTGGAAACACCATATATTTT,CASSPGLGGSSGNTIYF
TRBV6-5,NA,TRBJ1-5,NA,TGTGCCAGCAGTCCCGGGAGGGTGAGTCAGCCCCAGCATTTT,CASSPGRVSQPQHF
TRBV29-1,NA,TRBJ2-5,NA,TGCAGCGTTGGACCTACAGGGTTGGCGGAGACCCAGTACTTC,CSVGPTGLAETQYF
TRBV30,NA,TRBJ2-3,NA,TGTGCCTGGAACGGGGGAGTAGCAGATACGCAGTATTTT,CAWNGGVADTQYF
TRBV18,TRBD1,TRBJ1-4,NA,TGTGCCAGCTCGAGGGACAGTAATGAAAAACTGTTTTTT,CASSRDSNEKLFF
TRBV6-5,NA,TRBJ2-7,NA,TGTGCCAGCAGTTACCGGGACTCACAAGCTTACGAGCAGTACTTC,CASSYRDSQAYEQYF
TRBV9,NA,TRBJ1-6,NA,TGTGCCAGCAGTCACGGGAGGGACCTCAGCTCCTATAATTCACCCCTCCACTTT,CASSHGRDLSSYNSPLHF
TRBV19,TRBD1,TRBJ1-5,NA,TGTGCCAGTAGCACGACAGGGTTGGGTCAGCCCCAGCATTTT,CASSTTGLGQPQHF
TRBV5-1,NA,TRBJ2-5,NA,TGCGCCAGCAGCTCGGGCAGGGGACAAGAGACCCAGTACTTC,CASSSGRGQETQYF
TRBV7-2,TRBD1,TRBJ1-2,NA,TGTGCCAGCAGCTCAGCGGACAGGGTTTGGGGGGGCTACACCTTC,CASSSADRVWGGYTF
TRBV7-6,TRBD2,TRBJ2-1,NA,TGTGCCAGCAGCGCCAGCGGGGGGGCTTCCTACAATGAGCAGTTCTTC,CASSASGGASYNEQFF
TRBV10-2,TRBD1,TRBJ1-1,NA,TGCGCCAGCAGTGAGTCGGACAGGAGAACTGAAGCTTTCTTT,CASSESDRRTEAFF
TRBV19,TRBD1,TRBJ2-1,NA,TGTGCCAGTAGGTCCAGCGGGACAGGGGTCTACAATGAGCAGTTCTTC,CASRSSGTGVYNEQFF
TRBV6-5,NA,TRBJ2-2,NA,TGTGCCAGCAGTTACCAGGTGAACACCGGGGAGCTGTTTTTT,CASSYQVNTGELFF
TRBV12-3/TRBV12-4,NA,TRBJ1-1,NA,TGTGCCAGCAGTTTATCGGGCACTGAAGCTTTCTTT,CASSLSGTEAFF
TRBV9,NA,TRBJ1-2,NA,TGTGCCAGCAGCGTATCCGGGGGTGGAGGTAACTATGGCTACACCTTC,CASSVSGGGGNYGYTF
TRBV2,NA,TRBJ1-2,NA,TGTGCCAGCAGTGCAACGGGTCAGGGGGGCTACACCTTC,CASSATGQGGYTF
TRBV5-1,TRBD1,TRBJ2-7,NA,TGCGCCAGCAGCTTGCAGGGGGCGCGATCCGAGCAGTACTTC,CASSLQGARSEQYF